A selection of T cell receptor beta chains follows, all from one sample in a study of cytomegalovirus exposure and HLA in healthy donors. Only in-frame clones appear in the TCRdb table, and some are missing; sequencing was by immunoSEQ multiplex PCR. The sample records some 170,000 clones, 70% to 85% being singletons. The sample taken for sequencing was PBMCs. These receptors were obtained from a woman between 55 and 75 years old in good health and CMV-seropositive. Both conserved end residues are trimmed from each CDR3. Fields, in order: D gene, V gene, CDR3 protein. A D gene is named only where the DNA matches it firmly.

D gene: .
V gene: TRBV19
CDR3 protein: ASSPGLNTGELF

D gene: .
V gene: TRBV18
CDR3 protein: ASSPNLNRVGNSPLH

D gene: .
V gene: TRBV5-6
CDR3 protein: ASSLGSLEQY

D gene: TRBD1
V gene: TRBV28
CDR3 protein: ASSPGQGESNQPQH

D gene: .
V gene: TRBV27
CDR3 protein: ASSFGTGQPQH

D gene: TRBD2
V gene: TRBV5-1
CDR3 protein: ASSPRESYNEQF

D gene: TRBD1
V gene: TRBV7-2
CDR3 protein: ASSLEGALDSPLH

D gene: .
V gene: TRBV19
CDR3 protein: ASSIGQAYEQY

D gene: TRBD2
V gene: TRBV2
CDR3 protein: ASSDGTSGSSFDEQF

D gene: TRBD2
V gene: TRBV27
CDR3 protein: ASSLSSGTLSYEQY

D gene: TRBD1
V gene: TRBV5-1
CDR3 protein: ASSRGPGQENSQY

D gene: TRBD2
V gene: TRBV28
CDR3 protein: ASSPGTSGYNEQF

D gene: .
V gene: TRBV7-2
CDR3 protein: ASSFTGTYNEQF

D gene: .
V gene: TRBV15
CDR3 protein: AASRDRSYEQY

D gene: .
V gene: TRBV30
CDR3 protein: ASDGGSYEQY

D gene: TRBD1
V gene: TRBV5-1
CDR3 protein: ASSVGDRGGQPQH

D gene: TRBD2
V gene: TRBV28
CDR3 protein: ASSLSPYHPGLAGGGSYEQY

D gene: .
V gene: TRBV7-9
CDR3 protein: ASSLGPGFQGYT

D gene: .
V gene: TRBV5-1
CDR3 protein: ASGTENYGYT

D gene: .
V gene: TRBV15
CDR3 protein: ATSTRDSGANVLT

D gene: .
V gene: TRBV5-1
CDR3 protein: ASSVIGRRNTEAF

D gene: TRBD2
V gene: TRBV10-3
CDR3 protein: AINPGLTSSYEQY

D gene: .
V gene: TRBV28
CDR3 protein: ASSVALEKLF

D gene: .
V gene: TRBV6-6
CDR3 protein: ASSYSLVVTGELF

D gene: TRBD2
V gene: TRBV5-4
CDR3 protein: ASSFAGGAYNEQF

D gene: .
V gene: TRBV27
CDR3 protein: ASSPTMTEPTYEQY

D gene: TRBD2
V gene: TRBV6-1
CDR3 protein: ASRSGLAGEVEQY

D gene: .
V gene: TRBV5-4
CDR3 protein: ASSLEVRAPQETQY

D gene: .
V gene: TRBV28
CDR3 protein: ASSFRRGTDTQY

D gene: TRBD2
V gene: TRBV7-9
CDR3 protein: ASSLGLAGIADTQY

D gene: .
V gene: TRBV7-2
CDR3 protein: ASSTRAGDTQY

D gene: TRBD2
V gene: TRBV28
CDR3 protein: ASSLPATGLAPVSQY

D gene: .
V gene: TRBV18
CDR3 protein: ASSPPSLKADTQY

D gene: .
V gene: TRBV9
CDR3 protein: ASSVDAGKNTEAF

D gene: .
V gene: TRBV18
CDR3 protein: ASSPPGLGSYEQY

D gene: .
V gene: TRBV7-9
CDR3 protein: ASRSRHQGEKLF